The clone carrying this TCR beta chain was recorded a few times. Its antigen is still unknown. Treatment of any kind had been given to no patient before thyroid surgery. Study processing details: Building a distant-metastasis classifier for papillary thyroid cancer drew on CDR3 differences across clinicopathological groups. TCRdb used MiXCR to call clones anew from the PCR reads. The V and J calls were determined by TCRdb, not by the authors. This table has about 35,000 clones, 33% appearing once. The data derive from a study of metastatic and nonmetastatic thyroid tumors. Study at large: The authors compared repertoires across blood and tumor or nodule tissue from malignant and benign thyroid patients.

Study-wide results and limits: Benign nodules reportedly had significantly lower TCR beta diversity than malignant thyroid tumors in blood and tumor.

V gave up 3 bases and J gave up 8 bases, with 11 bases separating them. This CDR3 contains 14 residues. Germline lookup yields CDR1 LNHDA and CDR2 SQIVND (reference sequence). The chain combines TRBV19 with TRBJ1-6, with D unresolved. The TCR comes from a female donor with papillary thyroid cancer or a benign thyroid nodule (not recorded which). Some clones in this sample may be carry-over from other donors' samples. The sequencing input was tumor tissue. In DNA form, the CDR3 reads TGTGCCAGTAGTATGGGCAGGTTTGATTCACCCCTCCACTTT. This encodes CASSMGRFDSPLHF.